One and the same sample provided the 14 T cell receptor beta chains below, sequenced in a study of blood T cell repertoires in COVID-19. Using immunoSEQ multiplex PCR, the repertoire was profiled, and TCRdb retains in-frame clones only, with some absent. The table has about 100,000 clones, 65% to 90% seen once; the top ten hold 2% to 3%. Material: PBMCs or T cells enriched from blood (not recorded which). The receptors were sampled from a woman aged 45 to 65 who had recovered from COVID-19.

The chain carries TRBV5-1 and TRBJ2-3, with D possibly TRBD2 on 5 matching bases. V gave up 0 bases and J gave up 7 bases, with 15 bases separating them. The CDR3 extends over 15 amino acids. Germline CDR1 and CDR2: SGHRS and YFSETQ. CDR3 DNA: TGCGCCAGCAGCTTGGTACTCGGGGATTGGAATACGCAGTATTTT. Encoded protein: CASSLVLGDWNTQYF.

The chain combines TRBV19 with TRBJ2-1; weak D call: TRBD1 (6 bases). Germline V gene lookup returns CDR1 LNHDA and CDR2 SQIVND (reference sequence). The CDR3 contains 13 residues. The V end was cut by 9 bases, the J end by 3 bases, with 12 bases between. This CDR3 reads CASTGFSYNEQFF. For the CDR3, the DNA is TGTGCCAGCACAGGGTTTAGCTACAATGAGCAGTTCTTC.

The chain is built from TRBV7-9 and TRBJ1-1; TRBD1 might be the D (6 bases). CDR3 length equals 15 residues. Germline V gene data show CDR1 as SEHNR and CDR2 as FQNEAQ (reference sequence). V gave up 4 bases and J gave up 1 base, with 13 bases separating them. The CDR3 DNA is TGTGCCAGCAGCTATAAGGACAGTTGGAACACTGAAGCTTTCTTT. Translation gives CASSYKDSWNTEAFF.

This rearrangement joins TRBV9 to TRBJ2-2; 9 bases map to TRBD2. With 3 bases clipped from V and 7 bases from J, the junction kept 7 bases outside the gene matches. Germline CDR1 is SGDLS and CDR2 is YYNGEE. The CDR3 runs 15 residues. Here the CDR3 reads CASSAGTSRNGELFF. The CDR3 coding sequence is TGTGCCAGCAGCGCAGGGACTAGCCGGAACGGGGAGCTGTTTTTT.

The V and J genes are TRBV6-5 and TRBJ2-7; 10 bases fit TRBD1. The ends lost 6 bases at V and 5 bases at J; junction bases unmatched: 10. This CDR3 region has 15 residues. The V gene's germline CDR1 is MNHEY and CDR2 SVGAGI. CDR3 in DNA: TGTGCCAGCAGCTTCGGGGACAGGGGAAGTGACGAGCAGTACTTC. It encodes CASSFGDRGSDEQYF.

The rearrangement links TRBV10-3 to TRBJ2-1; the match to TRBD1 covers 9 bases. Germline V CDR1 and CDR2: ENHRY, SYGVKD. After removal of 10 bases from V and 7 bases from J, the junction contained 8 bases not matched to a gene. This CDR3 contains 13 residues. The CDR3 region is CATTGGPGNEQFF. The CDR3 DNA is TGTGCCACGACAGGGGGTCCGGGGAATGAGCAGTTCTTC.

CDR3 amino acids: CASSLPAGGSSYNEQFF. CDR3 in DNA: TGTGCCAGCAGTCTCCCAGCGGGAGGAAGCTCCTACAATGAGCAGTTCTTC. The genes are TRBV27 and TRBJ2-1; 9 bases match TRBD2. There are 17 residues in the CDR3. CDR1 is MNHEY and CDR2 is SMNVEV in the germline V gene (reference sequence). V shed 5 bases, J shed 0 bases, and the junction held 8 bases outside the gene matches.

A word on this clone: Different DNA sequences within this sample yield the same CDR3. This chain links TRBV5-1 with TRBJ1-1; maybe TRBD1 (5 bases). The CDR3 spans 14 residues. Per germline, CDR1 SGHRS and CDR2 YFSETQ. V lost 0 bases, J lost 1 base, and 7 bases lay in between. CDR3 protein: CASSLGGGNTEAFF. The DNA of the CDR3 is TGCGCCAGCAGCTTGGGCGGGGGGAACACTGAAGCTTTCTTT.

The rearrangement joins TRBV9 to TRBJ1-2, with D uncertain. CDR1 and CDR2 from the germline V gene are SGDLS and YYNGEE. The ends were cut back, 1 base at V and 8 bases at J, with 12 bases in the middle. This CDR3 is built from 13 residues. CDR3 nucleotide sequence: TGTGCCAGCAGCGTAAGAGGGAACGAGGGCTACACCTTC. Translating gives CASSVRGNEGYTF. Complete variable domain (other parts from reference TRBV9 and TRBJ1-2): DSGVTQTPKHLITATGQRVTLRCSPRSGDLSVYWYQQSLDQGLQFLIQYYNGEERAKGNILERFSAQQFPDLHSELNLSSLELGDSALYFCASSVRGNEGYTFGSGTRLTVV.

The V call is TRBV5-1, the J call TRBJ2-3; D possibly corresponds to TRBD2 (5 bases). V was shortened by 0 bases and J by 3 bases, with 11 bases between the two germline ends. Germline V lookup: CDR1 SGHRS, CDR2 YFSETQ. CDR3 length: 15 amino acids. The CDR3 sequence: CASSLAVIATDTQYF. The CDR3 DNA reads as TGCGCCAGCAGCTTGGCCGTGATAGCGACAGATACGCAGTATTTT.

Written as DNA, the CDR3 is TGTGCCAGTAATCCCGGGACTAGCGGGAGTGGGGGGCAGTTCTTC. It specifies CASNPGTSGSGGQFF. V gene TRBV19 combines with J gene TRBJ2-1; 14 nucleotides align to TRBD2. The length of the CDR3 is 15 residues. V lost 7 bases to trimming and J lost 12 bases; unmatched junction nucleotides: 11. Germline V gene data show CDR1 as LNHDA and CDR2 as SQIVND (reference sequence). Looking up the rest from reference TRBV19 and TRBJ2-1 gives the full variable domain: DGGITQSPKYLFRKEGQNVTLSCEQNLNHDAMYWYRQDPGQGLRLIYYSQIVNDFQKGDIAEGYSVSREKKESFPLTVTSAQKNPTAFYLCASNPGTSGSGGQFFGPGTRLTVL.

The rearrangement joins TRBV18 to TRBJ1-2; TRBD1 matches 9 bases. The germline gives CDR1 KGHSH, CDR2 LQKENI. V gave up 3 bases and J gave up 4 bases; unmatched junction bases: 3. The length of the CDR3 is 14 residues. CDR3 in DNA: TGTGCCAGCTCACCGACAGGGGGAGGCTATGGCTACACCTTC. Its protein is CASSPTGGGYGYTF.

This clone has only a few counts. The rearrangement joins TRBV28 to TRBJ1-5, with D unclear. Germline V gene sequence: CDR1 MDHEN, CDR2 SYDVKM. The CDR3 is 14 residues long. V shed 7 bases and J shed 6 bases, with 16 bases lying between them. CDR3 loop: CASKGPPEGQPQHF. The CDR3 DNA reads TGTGCCAGCAAGGGCCCCCCAGAGGGTCAGCCCCAGCATTTT.

The rearrangement links TRBV3-1 (or the pseudogene TRBV3-2) to TRBJ2-3; a weak D match, TRBD2 (6 bases). Trimming stripped 1 base from V and 2 bases from J, with 10 bases between. Germline V lookup: CDR1 LGHDT, CDR2 YNNKEL (reference sequence). This CDR3 has 15 residues. CDR3 sequence: CASSQGGRSTDTQYF. The CDR3 coding sequence is TGTGCCAGCAGCCAAGGGGGGAGGTCCACAGATACGCAGTATTTT.